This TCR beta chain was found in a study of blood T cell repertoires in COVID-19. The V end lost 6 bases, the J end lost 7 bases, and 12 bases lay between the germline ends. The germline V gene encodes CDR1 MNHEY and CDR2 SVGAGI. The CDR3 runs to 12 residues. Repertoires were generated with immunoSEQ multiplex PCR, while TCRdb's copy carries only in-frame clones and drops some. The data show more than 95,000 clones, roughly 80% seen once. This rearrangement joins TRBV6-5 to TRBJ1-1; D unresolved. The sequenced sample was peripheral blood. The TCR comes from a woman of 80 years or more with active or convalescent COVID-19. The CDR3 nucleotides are TGTGCCAGCAGACAGACTACCAATGAAGCTTTCTTT. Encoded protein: CASRQTTNEAFF.